These 16 T cell receptor beta chains originate from one sample sequenced in a study of blood T cell repertoires in COVID-19 (dated by TCRdb to 2018 to 2021). The library was produced with the immunoSEQ multiplex PCR assay. What TCRdb holds here is the immuneACCESS table cut down to in-frame rearrangements. Part of the clones is not present; checked against another copy, under half of the missing clones reflect an unresolved V gene, and the others are unexplained. This sample holds a few hundred thousand clones; around 86% were observed only once. 5% to 5.5% of the sample is taken by the ten largest. Material: PBMCs or T cells enriched from blood (not recorded which). These receptors all come from a woman aged 45-65 years who had recovered from COVID-19.

This chain links TRBV11-3 with TRBJ1-4, with D hard to call. This CDR3 contains 16 residues. V was shortened by 5 bases and J by 8 bases, with 21 bases between the two germline ends. Germline lookup yields CDR1 SGHNT and CDR2 YENEEA. The CDR3: CASSPGRGGLGEKLFF. In DNA form, the CDR3 reads TGTGCCAGCAGCCCTGGCCGAGGAGGGCTAGGGGAAAAACTGTTTTTT.

CDR3: CASSFLTENTEAFF. The CDR3 coding sequence is TGTGCCAGCAGCTTCCTGACAGAGAACACTGAAGCTTTCTTT. This rearrangement joins TRBV7-2 to TRBJ1-1; a weak D match, TRBD1 (5 bases). Germline assignment: CDR1 SGHTA and CDR2 FQGNSA. This CDR3 contains 14 residues. V was trimmed by 3 bases and J by 1 base, leaving 9 bases between them.

The genes are TRBV6-2 or TRBV6-3 and TRBJ2-7; possible D gene TRBD1, 6 bases. V was shortened by 2 bases and J by 0 bases, with 11 bases between the two germline ends. Germline assignment: CDR1 MNHEY and CDR2 SVGEGT. The CDR3 covers 15 residues. The CDR3 coding sequence is TGTGCCAGCAGTTACGCAGGGGTTAGCTCCTACGAGCAGTACTTC. It yields the protein CASSYAGVSSYEQYF.

In this sample, this clone turned up a few times. This specimen includes other DNA sequences encoding the same CDR3. This chain joins TRBV11-1 and TRBJ1-2, with 8 bases identical to TRBD1. The CDR3 has 13 amino acids. V lost 5 bases, J lost 5 bases, and 4 bases stayed unmatched. Germline loops: CDR1 SGHAT, CDR2 FQDESV (reference sequence). The CDR3 DNA follows: TGTGCCAGCAGCCCTGGGACAGGATATGGCTACACCTTC. Translation gives CASSPGTGYGYTF.

The chain has TRBV5-5 and TRBJ2-3, with D uncertain. The CDR3 contains 14 residues. Trimming left V 0 bases short and J 3 bases short, with 8 bases between. CDR1 is SGHKS, CDR2 YYEKEE, per germline (reference sequence). Written as DNA, the CDR3 is TGTGCCAGCAGCTTGGGGCCAGTAACAGATACGCAGTATTTT. It encodes CASSLGPVTDTQYF. The full variable domain, rest sourced from reference TRBV5-5 and TRBJ2-3, is DAGVTQSPTHLIKTRGQQVTLRCSPISGHKSVSWYQQVLGQGPQFIFQYYEKEERGRGNFPDRFSARQFPNYSSELNVNALLLGDSALYLCASSLGPVTDTQYFGPGTRLTVL.

The CDR3 DNA sequence: TGTGCCAGCAGCCGGACAGATGAAAAACTGTTTTTT. Translation gives CASSRTDEKLFF. The chain recombines TRBV2 with TRBJ1-4; the D gene is possibly TRBD1 (6 bases). The V gene's germline CDR1 is SNHLY and CDR2 FYNNEI. This CDR3 is 12 amino acids long. V lost 6 bases and J 6 bases, leaving 8 bases between the germline ends.

The rearrangement links TRBV30 to TRBJ1-5, with D possibly TRBD1 on 6 matching bases. V gave up 4 bases and J gave up 2 bases, with 9 bases separating them. Per the germline V gene, CDR1 is GTSNPN and CDR2 is SVGIG (reference sequence). The CDR3 consists of 13 residues. CDR3 region: CAWKRQGNQPQHF. The CDR3 DNA is TGTGCCTGGAAACGACAGGGCAATCAGCCCCAGCATTTT.

This clone was recorded only once. This chain links TRBV19 with TRBJ1-5, with TRBD1 identical over 7 bases. V shed 4 bases and J 7 bases; nucleotides not matched to a gene: 7. Germline CDR1 is LNHDA and CDR2 is SQIVND (reference sequence). The CDR3 is made up of 14 amino acids. DNA for the CDR3: TGTGCCAGTAGTACTAACAGGGGCAGGCAGCCCCAGCATTTT. This encodes CASSTNRGRQPQHF.

This chain connects TRBV19 to TRBJ1-2, with 10 nucleotides matching TRBD1. Trimming took 6 bases from V and 2 from J; bases not matched to a gene: 9. The CDR3 length is 16 residues. The germline V gene encodes CDR1 LNHDA and CDR2 SQIVND (reference sequence). DNA for the CDR3: TGTGCCAGTAGGGGAGCCGGGACAGGGGCCAACTATGGCTACACCTTC. As protein: CASRGAGTGANYGYTF.

The chain recombines TRBV3-1 (or the pseudogene TRBV3-2) with TRBJ1-1, with D perhaps TRBD1 (5 bases). The germline V gene encodes CDR1 LGHDT and CDR2 YNNKEL (reference sequence). The CDR3 covers 15 residues. Deletions cut 4 bases from V and 5 bases from J, with 17 bases between. This chain's CDR3 is CASSRTGTGRTEAFF. The CDR3 region has the DNA TGTGCCAGCAGCCGGACCGGGACGGGGAGGACTGAAGCTTTCTTT.

This chain links TRBV2 with TRBJ1-1, with TRBD1 matching over 9 bases. V shed 8 bases and J 0 bases; nucleotides not matched to a gene: 7. Germline V gene lookup returns CDR1 SNHLY and CDR2 FYNNEI. The CDR3 spans 15 residues. CDR3 DNA sequence: TGTGCCAGCGCCGGGACAGGGCTAATGAACACTGAAGCTTTCTTT. Protein product: CASAGTGLMNTEAFF.

The chain couples TRBV7-2 to TRBJ1-2, with D hard to call. CDR3 length equals 13 residues. Germline lookup yields CDR1 SGHTA and CDR2 FQGNSA. Trimming removed 5 bases from V and 5 bases from J, with 12 bases in between. The CDR3 DNA sequence: TGTGCCAGCAGCGCACAGCTACCTTATGGCTACACCTTC. Protein: CASSAQLPYGYTF.

The chain uses TRBV3-1 (or the pseudogene TRBV3-2) and TRBJ1-1, with a weak D call TRBD1 (6 bases). The V gene's germline CDR1 is LGHDT and CDR2 YNNKEL (reference sequence). CDR3 length equals 12 residues. Trimming stripped 2 bases from V and 7 bases from J, with 8 bases between. CDR3 loop: CASSQLQGEAFF. The CDR3, as DNA: TGTGCCAGCAGCCAATTACAGGGTGAAGCTTTCTTT.

This chain joins TRBV3-1 (or the pseudogene TRBV3-2) and TRBJ2-7; no firm D call. Trimming removed 3 bases at V and 3 bases at J, with 3 bases between. Germline lookup yields CDR1 LGHDT and CDR2 YNNKEL (reference sequence). The CDR3 is 11 amino acids. As DNA, the CDR3 is TGTGCCAGCAGCCATCGCTACGAGCAGTACTTC. Translated, it gives CASSHRYEQYF.

The V and J genes are TRBV2 and TRBJ1-5; D is possibly TRBD1 (5 bases). The V end was cut by 1 base, the J end by 2 bases, with 9 bases between. Germline V lookup: CDR1 SNHLY, CDR2 FYNNEI. The CDR3 has 15 residues. The CDR3 sequence is CASSEETQGNQPQHF. DNA for the CDR3: TGTGCCAGCAGTGAAGAAACACAGGGCAATCAGCCCCAGCATTTT.

The chain links TRBV7-9 to TRBJ1-4, with 9 bases that match TRBD1. Germline assignment: CDR1 SEHNR and CDR2 FQNEAQ (reference sequence). V was clipped by 5 bases and J by 8 bases; unmatched bases: 6. This CDR3 comprises 14 residues. In nucleotides, the CDR3 is TGTGCCAGCAGCCCCAGACAGGGGGAAGAAAAACTGTTTTTT. It is translated as CASSPRQGEEKLFF.